Following are 9 T cell receptor beta chains from one sample sequenced in a study of T cell repertoires in cytomegalovirus infection. One entry per CDR3 protein results from TCRdb running MiXCR on the reads. The sample lists about 130,000 distinct CDR3 sequences, 20% to 30% occurring once. These TCRs' antigens remain unknown. The specimen was PBMCs, sequenced either directly or after in vitro stimulation (not recorded which). These receptors were taken from a human donor in good health (CMV status not recorded). Some clones in this sample may be carry-over from other donors' samples.

This clonotype was detected a few times. This chain uses TRBV12-3 or TRBV12-4 with TRBJ1-5; maybe TRBD1 (5 bases). The CDR3 sequence is 14 residues long. The V and J ends lost 6 bases and 5 bases respectively, with 14 bases between them. The CDR3 region is CASRGRQPDQPQHF. The CDR3 DNA follows: TGTGCCAGCAGGGGACGACAGCCCGATCAGCCCCAGCATTTT.

This clonotype was seen a handful of times. V is TRBV7-8 and J is TRBJ1-1, with D possibly matching TRBD1 (6 bases). V was cut by 5 bases and J by 5 bases, with 12 bases left in between. Germline CDR1 is SGHVS and CDR2 is FQNEAQ. CDR3 length: 13 amino acids. The CDR3 coding sequence is TGTGCCAGCAGCCCCTCCGACAGGACTGAAGCTTTCTTT. Its translation: CASSPSDRTEAFF.

There are many counts of this clonotype. This chain joins TRBV7-2 and TRBJ2-6; D ambiguous. The CDR3 runs to 16 residues. Germline lookup yields CDR1 SGHTA and CDR2 FQGNSA. Deletions cut 1 base from V and 2 bases from J, with 9 bases between. CDR3 in DNA: TGTGCCAGCAGCTTAGAGGCTACCACTGGGGCCAACGTCCTGACTTTC. Its protein is CASSLEATTGANVLTF.

V gene TRBV5-1 combines with J gene TRBJ2-7; 8 bases are shared with TRBD1. Germline CDR1 is SGHRS and CDR2 is YFSETQ. This CDR3 is 14 amino acids long. The V segment lost 4 bases and the J segment 5 bases; nucleotides outside the gene matches: 8. The CDR3 DNA sequence: TGCGCCAGCAGCCCCGACGGACAGGGAAACGAGCAGTACGTC. It translates to CASSPDGQGNEQYV.

To note about this clonotype: The junction does not match germline at one end; this may be a read error. V gene TRBV19 combines with J gene TRBJ1-1, with a tentative D call TRBD1 (5 bases). There are 13 residues in the CDR3. In germline, CDR1 is LNHDA, CDR2 SQIVND (reference sequence). In DNA, the CDR3 is TGTACCAGTAGTATGGGGGGGAGGAGAAAAGCTTTCTTT. Residues: CTSSMGGRRKAFF.

V gene TRBV6-1 combines with J gene TRBJ2-2, with D uncertain. V shed 5 bases and J shed 6 bases, with 7 bases lying between them. The length of the CDR3 is 12 residues. CDR1 and CDR2 from the germline V gene are MNHNS and SASEGT. The CDR3 here is CASSYVAGELFF. The CDR3 coding sequence is TGTGCCAGCAGTTACGTAGCCGGGGAGCTGTTTTTT.

Ten or more counts support this clonotype. The chain recombines TRBV11-2 with TRBJ2-5; D not certain. CDR1 and CDR2 from the germline V gene are SGHAT and FQNNGV. V gave up 1 base and J gave up 9 bases, with 12 bases separating them. The length of the CDR3 is 13 residues. The CDR3 sequence: CASSLAPRAPQYF. Written as DNA, the CDR3 is TGTGCCAGCAGCTTAGCACCCCGAGCCCCCCAGTACTTC.

This clonotype was detected ten times or more. The chain is built from TRBV7-8 and TRBJ2-1; 9 bases line up with TRBD2. The CDR3 is 17 residues long. V gave up 3 bases and J gave up 2 bases; unmatched junction bases: 8. Germline V lookup: CDR1 SGHVS, CDR2 FQNEAQ. CDR3 coding DNA: TGTGCCAGCAGCTTCGGGGGTAGCGGGGGCGCCTACAATGAGCAGTTCTTC. Translated: CASSFGGSGGAYNEQFF.

This clonotype was seen repeatedly, ten times or more. The chain combines TRBV4-3 with TRBJ1-2; a weak D match, TRBD1 (6 bases). CDR1 LGHNA and CDR2 YSLEER come from the germline V gene. This CDR3 has 16 amino acids. V was clipped by 3 bases and J by 0 bases, with 14 bases between them. Here the CDR3 DNA reads TGCGCCAGCAGCCACACAACAGGGAACCCTAACTATGGCTACACCTTC. It encodes CASSHTTGNPNYGYTF.